These 27 T cell receptor beta chains share one sample of origin, sequenced in a study of cytomegalovirus exposure and HLA in healthy donors. The PCR ran on 60 Vbeta and 13 Jbeta primers. Produced via immunoSEQ multiplex PCR; TCRdb's table is partial and in-frame only. The data show about 120,000 clones, with around 74% seen just once and about 32% held by the top ten. Sequencing was done on a sample of PBMCs. Every receptor here comes from a man aged 55 to 70 in good health and CMV-seropositive.

The chain carries TRBV5-1 and TRBJ1-2, with 8 bases aligning to TRBD1. The CDR3 covers 15 residues. The germline V gene encodes CDR1 SGHRS and CDR2 YFSETQ. Losses at the gene ends were 7 bases for V and 1 base for J; bases not matched to a gene: 9. This chain's CDR3 is CASSQGASFNYGYTF. CDR3 nucleotide sequence: TGCGCCAGCTCTCAGGGGGCCTCCTTTAACTATGGCTACACCTTC.

The rearrangement uses TRBV7-8 and TRBJ2-7, with 7 bases identical to TRBD1. Germline assignment: CDR1 SGHVS and CDR2 FQNEAQ. This CDR3 has 14 amino acids. The V gene end was trimmed by 5 bases and the J gene end by 7 bases; junction bases not matched to a gene: 11. CDR3 DNA sequence: TGTGCCAGCAGCCTCGGGACAGCCCCCTTAGAGCAGTACTTC. This translates into CASSLGTAPLEQYF.

V gene TRBV28 combines with J gene TRBJ1-1; 9 bases are a match to TRBD1. The CDR3 is made up of 15 amino acids. The trim removed 5 bases at V and 4 bases at J, leaving 8 bases unmatched. Germline CDR1 reads MDHEN; CDR2 reads SYDVKM. The CDR3 loop is CASSPNRGRFTEAFF. The CDR3 DNA is TGTGCCAGCAGTCCCAACAGGGGGCGGTTCACTGAAGCTTTCTTT. Filled out from reference TRBV28 and TRBJ1-1, the complete variable domain reads DVKVTQSSRYLVKRTGEKVFLECVQDMDHENMFWYRQDPGLGLRLIYFSYDVKMKEKGDIPEGYSVSREKKERFSLILESASTNQTSMYLCASSPNRGRFTEAFFGQGTRLTVV.

This clone was recorded a few times. The chain combines TRBV6-5 with TRBJ2-3; D ambiguous. Trimming stripped 2 bases from V and 2 bases from J, with 11 bases between. Germline values: CDR1 MNHEY, CDR2 SVGAGI. The CDR3 loop spans 15 amino acids. The chain's CDR3 is CASSYETSSTDTQYF. CDR3 bases: TGTGCCAGCAGTTACGAGACAAGCTCCACAGATACGCAGTATTTT.

This rearrangement joins TRBV4-2 to TRBJ2-3; 8 nucleotides line up with TRBD2. Trimming removed 4 bases from V and 4 bases from J; junction bases left unmatched: 10. The germline CDR1 and CDR2 sequences are LGHNA and YNFKEQ. The CDR3 runs to 16 residues. The CDR3 sequence: CASSPRAGAPPDTQYF. The CDR3 nucleotides are TGTGCCAGCAGCCCCCGAGCGGGAGCCCCTCCAGATACGCAGTATTTT.

The chain recombines TRBV30 with TRBJ2-3; D possibly corresponds to TRBD1 (5 bases). The CDR3 contains 13 residues. V was cut by 2 bases and J by 6 bases, with 12 bases left in between. Germline lookup yields CDR1 GTSNPN and CDR2 SVGIG (reference sequence). CDR3 bases: TGTGCCTGGAGTCCCCAGGGTAGGGATACGCAGTATTTT. Amino acid sequence: CAWSPQGRDTQYF.

The chain employs TRBV5-4 and TRBJ1-2, with a weak D call TRBD1 (5 bases). Trimming stripped 3 bases from V and 7 bases from J, with 16 bases between. The CDR3 is 14 residues long. CDR1 and CDR2 from the germline V gene are SGHNT and YYREEE (reference sequence). The CDR3 is CASSSIIGVVGYTF. The CDR3 DNA is TGTGCCAGCAGCTCAATTATAGGGGTGGTTGGCTACACCTTC.

The chain links TRBV30 to TRBJ1-4; D perhaps matches TRBD1 (6 bases). V lost 0 bases, J lost 3 bases, and 8 bases lay in between. The CDR3 is made up of 14 amino acids. CDR1 is GTSNPN, CDR2 SVGIG, per germline (reference sequence). The CDR3 here is CAWSVRTANEKLFF. CDR3 DNA: TGTGCCTGGAGTGTAAGGACAGCTAATGAAAAACTGTTTTTT.

Many counts were recorded for this clone. DNA of the CDR3: TGTGCCAGCAGGGGAGATTTGAACACTGAAGCTTTCTTT. This gives the protein CASRGDLNTEAFF. The rearrangement joins TRBV2 to TRBJ1-1; the D is unclear. The CDR3 is made up of 13 amino acids. V lost 6 bases and J 0 bases, leaving 8 bases between the germline ends. The V gene's germline CDR1 is SNHLY and CDR2 FYNNEI.

CDR3 nucleotide sequence: TGTGCCAGCAGACAGACCGGACAGGGAGGAAGCAATCAGCCCCAGCATTTT. It specifies CASRQTGQGGSNQPQHF. The chain joins TRBV27 to TRBJ1-5; 8 bases match TRBD1. The V segment lost 6 bases and the J segment 1 base; nucleotides outside the gene matches: 11. This CDR3 has 17 amino acids. Germline CDR1 MNHEY, CDR2 SMNVEV (reference sequence).

The V and J genes are TRBV5-8 and TRBJ1-5, with 10 bases fitting TRBD1. Germline trimming cut 2 bases from V and 1 base from J; bases unmatched to any gene: 9. From germline, CDR1 is SGHTS and CDR2 YDEGEE. The CDR3 contains 18 residues. This CDR3 reads CASSFDRGPGGSNQPQHF. The CDR3 DNA sequence: TGTGCCAGCAGCTTTGACAGGGGGCCCGGGGGCAGCAATCAGCCCCAGCATTTT.

This chain connects TRBV7-9 to TRBJ2-7; 9 nucleotides match TRBD1. There are 15 residues in the CDR3. The V gene end was trimmed by 2 bases and the J gene end by 10 bases; junction bases not matched to a gene: 12. Germline-derived CDR1 and CDR2 are SEHNR and FQNEAQ (reference sequence). This CDR3 is CASSLRDREIRTQYF. Written as DNA, the CDR3 is TGTGCCAGCAGCTTACGGGACAGGGAAATACGAACCCAGTACTTC.

This clone has just one count. This sequence joins TRBV7-2 and TRBJ1-1, with D hard to call. The germline CDR1 and CDR2 sequences are SGHTA and FQGNSA. V lost 5 bases to trimming and J lost 0 bases, with 7 bases between them. The CDR3 is made up of 13 amino acids. CDR3 DNA: TGTGCCAGCAGCACGAACTTGAACACTGAAGCTTTCTTT. It encodes CASSTNLNTEAFF. Together with reference TRBV7-2 and TRBJ1-1, the CDR3 gives the full variable domain: GAGVSQSPSNKVTEKGKDVELRCDPISGHTALYWYRQSLGQGLEFLIYFQGNSAPDKSGLPSDRFSAERTGGSVSTLTIQRTQQEDSAVYLCASSTNLNTEAFFGQGTRLTVV.

The rearrangement links TRBV12-2 to TRBJ1-4; the table's D call, TRBD1, has no DNA check behind it. TRBV12-2 is classified as a pseudogene. The length of the CDR3 is 17 residues. CDR3 protein: CASRLGDRGTTNEKLFF. DNA for the CDR3: TGTGCAAGTCGCTTAGGGGACAGGGGAACAACTAATGAAAAACTGTTTTTT.

V gene TRBV30 combines with J gene TRBJ1-1; perhaps TRBD1 as D (5 bases). CDR3 size: 15 residues. Germline assignment: CDR1 GTSNPN and CDR2 SVGIG (reference sequence). Trimming left V 0 bases short and J 4 bases short, with 15 bases between. The CDR3 is CAWSVAGRGPTEAFF. The CDR3 DNA is TGTGCCTGGAGTGTAGCGGGGAGGGGACCCACTGAAGCTTTCTTT.

This clone was observed a few times. The chain carries TRBV19 and TRBJ2-7; 8 bases agree with TRBD1. The length of the CDR3 is 15 residues. Per germline, CDR1 LNHDA and CDR2 SQIVND (reference sequence). Losses at the gene ends were 6 bases for V and 0 bases for J; bases not matched to a gene: 7. The CDR3 loop is CASRETGVSSYEQYF. The CDR3 DNA sequence: TGTGCCAGTAGAGAGACAGGGGTCAGCTCCTACGAGCAGTACTTC.

The genes are TRBV4-1 and TRBJ1-2; D is undetermined. V was trimmed by 1 base and J by 2 bases, leaving 11 bases between them. The CDR3 runs 15 residues. Germline V gene sequence: CDR1 MGHRA, CDR2 YSYEKL. In nucleotides, the CDR3 is TGCGCCAGCAGCCAAGGGGTGGGAGGGAACTATGGCTACACCTTC. Its protein product is CASSQGVGGNYGYTF.

CDR3 amino acids: CASDAGESYEQYF. The CDR3 DNA sequence: TGTGCCAGCGACGCAGGGGAGTCCTACGAGCAGTACTTC. V gene TRBV28 combines with J gene TRBJ2-7; D is perhaps TRBD1 (6 bases). The germline CDR1 and CDR2 sequences are MDHEN and SYDVKM. V lost 8 bases and J lost 1, with 12 bases in between. The CDR3 has 13 residues.

This clone was observed once. The chain employs TRBV5-1 and TRBJ2-7; 9 nucleotides align to TRBD1. V lost 0 bases, J lost 1 base, and 2 bases stayed unmatched. The CDR3 is 15 residues long. Germline values: CDR1 SGHRS, CDR2 YFSETQ. CDR3 amino acids: CASSLVGTGSYEQYF. CDR3 nucleotides: TGCGCCAGCAGCTTGGTTGGGACAGGGTCCTACGAGCAGTACTTC.

The chain employs TRBV7-2 and TRBJ1-1, with 8 bases matching TRBD1. Unmatched junction bases numbered 1, after V lost 4 bases and J lost 0 bases. This CDR3 has 14 residues. Per germline, CDR1 SGHTA and CDR2 FQGNSA. The CDR3 loop reads CASSWDRMNTEAFF. CDR3 in DNA: TGTGCCAGCAGCTGGGACAGGATGAACACTGAAGCTTTCTTT.

This clone appeared once. This chain connects TRBV28 to TRBJ1-1; D unclear. CDR1 and CDR2 from the germline V gene are MDHEN and SYDVKM. Trimming cost V 6 bases and J 2 bases, with 4 bases left between them. The CDR3 has 11 residues. The CDR3 sequence is CASRQNTEAFF. The CDR3 coding sequence is TGTGCCAGCAGACAAAACACTGAAGCTTTCTTT.

A single count supports this clone. The chain combines TRBV4-1 with TRBJ2-7, with TRBD2 identical over 8 bases. CDR3 size: 16 residues. Germline CDR1 reads MGHRA; CDR2 reads YSYEKL. The ends lost 0 bases at V and 7 bases at J; junction bases unmatched: 11. The CDR3 DNA reads TGCGCCAGCAGCCAAGATCAAGAACTAGCGGTAGCGGAGCAGTACTTC. It codes for CASSQDQELAVAEQYF.

The rearrangement links TRBV29-1 to TRBJ2-3, with 8 bases aligning to TRBD2. J was trimmed by 3 bases and V by 6 bases; bases with no gene match: 11. The CDR3 covers 15 residues. Germline V gene data show CDR1 as SQVTM and CDR2 as ANQGSEA. The CDR3 loop is CSVPRGSGVTDTQYF. DNA for the CDR3: TGCAGCGTCCCGCGGGGTAGCGGGGTAACAGATACGCAGTATTTT.

The chain recombines TRBV5-1 with TRBJ1-2, with no clear D. Trimming shortened V by 0 bases and J by 4 bases, and 7 bases separated the two germline ends. The CDR3 is 13 amino acids. The germline V gene has CDR1 SGHRS and CDR2 YFSETQ. This CDR3 is CASSLANPYGYTF. In nucleotides, the CDR3 is TGCGCCAGCAGCTTGGCTAACCCCTATGGCTACACCTTC. Looking up the rest from reference TRBV5-1 and TRBJ1-2 gives the full variable domain: KAGVTQTPRYLIKTRGQQVTLSCSPISGHRSVSWYQQTPGQGLQFLFEYFSETQRNKGNFPGRFSGRQFSNSRSEMNVSTLELGDSALYLCASSLANPYGYTFGSGTRLTVV.

The chain carries TRBV10-3 and TRBJ2-5; D is perhaps TRBD2 (5 bases). Germline V gene lookup returns CDR1 ENHRY and CDR2 SYGVKD. V lost 5 bases, J lost 4 bases, and 17 bases lay in between. This CDR3 has 15 residues. Here the CDR3 DNA reads TGTGCCATCAGTCCCGAGGGTTTGCAACGAGAGACCCAGTACTTC. Translation gives CAISPEGLQRETQYF.

The gene calls are TRBV2 and TRBJ2-5; D unresolved. CDR1 is SNHLY and CDR2 is FYNNEI in the germline V gene. The CDR3 consists of 12 residues. Trimming left V 6 bases short and J 0 bases short, with 5 bases between. CDR3 nucleotide sequence: TGTGCCAGCAGACAGTACCAAGAGACCCAGTACTTC. Translated, it gives CASRQYQETQYF.

With respect to this clone: At one of its ends the junction is not consistent with the germline gene, which may arise from a read error. The chain couples TRBV2 to TRBJ2-5; tentatively, D is TRBD2 (5 bases). The J call may be in error: the DNA end matches TRBJ2-7 better. Germline CDR1 and CDR2: SNHLY and FYNNEI. The CDR3 is 13 amino acids. The CDR3 loop reads CASREGGTYEQYF. DNA for the CDR3: TGTGCCAGCAGGGAAGGAGGCACCTACGAGCAGTACTTC.